In its sample, the clone carrying this T cell receptor beta chain was seen a few times. Its antigen is as yet unknown. Investigators isolated RNA and reverse transcribed it into cDNA to act as the sequencing template. The data were produced by immunoSEQ multiplex PCR, yet TCRdb's version contains in-frame clones alone and is incomplete. Of some 170,000 clones detected, 50% to 75% appear once; the ten largest clones hold 16%. The entry originates in a study of CD8+ T cells in alopecia areata. Across the whole study: Once tofacitinib had been taken for 6 to 18 months, 6 months off drug followed.

Treatment specified: oral pan-JAK inhibitor, 5-10 mg twice daily. Study observations and caveats: Clonality in the scalp and expanded CD8+ clones ranked among the top 100 were significantly decreased by tofacitinib. Lesional scalp, especially alopecia totalis/universalis, showed higher clonality than normal scalp.

V lost 3 bases, J lost 8 bases, and 10 bases lay in between. CDR3 length: 12 amino acids. Germline V gene sequence: CDR1 MNHEY, CDR2 SMNVEV (reference sequence). Material: CD4+ T cells sorted from blood, obtained between weeks 55 and 65, from a patient treated with tofacitinib. This sequence joins TRBV27 and TRBJ1-2; no definite D call. The TCR originated in a human donor with alopecia areata. Here the CDR3 reads CASSFMGGGYTF. The CDR3 DNA sequence: TGTGCCAGCAGTTTCATGGGTGGCGGCTACACCTTC.